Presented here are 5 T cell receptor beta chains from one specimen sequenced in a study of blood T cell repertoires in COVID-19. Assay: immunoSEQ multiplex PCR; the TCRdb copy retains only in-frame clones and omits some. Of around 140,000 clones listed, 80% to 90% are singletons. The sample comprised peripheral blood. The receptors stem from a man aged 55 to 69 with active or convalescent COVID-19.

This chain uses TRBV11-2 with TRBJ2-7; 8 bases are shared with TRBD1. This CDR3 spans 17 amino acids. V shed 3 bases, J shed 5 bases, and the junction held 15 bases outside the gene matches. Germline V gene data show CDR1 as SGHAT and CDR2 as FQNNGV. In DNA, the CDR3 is TGTGCCAGCAGCTTGTCCCGTAGTTGGGACAGGAGCCACGAGCAGTACTTC. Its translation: CASSLSRSWDRSHEQYF.

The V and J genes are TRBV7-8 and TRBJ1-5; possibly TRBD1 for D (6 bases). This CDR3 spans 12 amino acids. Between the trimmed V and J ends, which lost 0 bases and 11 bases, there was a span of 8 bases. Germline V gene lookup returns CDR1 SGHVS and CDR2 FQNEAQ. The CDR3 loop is CASSLAQGTQHF. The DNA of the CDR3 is TGTGCCAGCAGCTTAGCCCAGGGGACCCAGCATTTT.

CDR3 DNA sequence: TGTGCCAGCAGCTCCGCCAGCAGGGGAACTGAAGCTTTCTTT. This gives the protein CASSSASRGTEAFF. The rearrangement links TRBV7-2 to TRBJ1-1; D may be TRBD1 (6 bases). The CDR3 runs 14 residues. CDR1 is SGHTA and CDR2 is FQGNSA in the germline V gene. Trimming pared 4 bases from V and 5 bases from J, leaving 14 bases between.

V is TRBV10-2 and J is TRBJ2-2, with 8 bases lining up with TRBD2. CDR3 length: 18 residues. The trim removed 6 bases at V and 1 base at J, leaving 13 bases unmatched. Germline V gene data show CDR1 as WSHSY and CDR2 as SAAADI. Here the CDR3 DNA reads TGCGCCAGCAGATGGGATCCGGGGGGGGCCGGGAACACCGGGGAGCTGTTTTTT. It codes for CASRWDPGGAGNTGELFF.

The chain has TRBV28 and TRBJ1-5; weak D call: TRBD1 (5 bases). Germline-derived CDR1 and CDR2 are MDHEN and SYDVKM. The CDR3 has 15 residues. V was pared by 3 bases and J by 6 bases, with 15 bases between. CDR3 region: CASSLEVGGGQPQHF. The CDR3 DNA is TGTGCCAGCAGTTTGGAAGTGGGGGGTGGTCAGCCCCAGCATTTT.